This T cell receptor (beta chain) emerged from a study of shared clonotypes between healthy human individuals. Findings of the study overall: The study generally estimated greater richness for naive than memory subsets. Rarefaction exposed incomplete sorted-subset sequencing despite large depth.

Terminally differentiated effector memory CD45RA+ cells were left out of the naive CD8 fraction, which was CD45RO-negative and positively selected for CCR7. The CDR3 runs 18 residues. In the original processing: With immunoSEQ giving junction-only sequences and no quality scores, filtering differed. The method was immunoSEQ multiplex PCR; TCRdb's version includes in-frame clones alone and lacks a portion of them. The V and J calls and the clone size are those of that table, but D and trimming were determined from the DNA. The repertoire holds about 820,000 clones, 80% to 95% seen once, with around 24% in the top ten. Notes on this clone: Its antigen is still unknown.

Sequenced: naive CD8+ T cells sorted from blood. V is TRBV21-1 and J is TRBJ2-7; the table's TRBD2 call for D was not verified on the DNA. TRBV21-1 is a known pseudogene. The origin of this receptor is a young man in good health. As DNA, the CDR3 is TGTGCCAGCAGCAAAGGGGAACTAGCCCCATCGCCAACCTACGAGCAGTACTTC. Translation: CASSKGELAPSPTYEQYF.